In this sample, the clone carrying this TCR beta chain turned up once. Its antigen is still unknown. In the source study's methods: ImmunoSEQ gave junction-only sequences without quality scores, so filtering differed. Assay used: immunoSEQ multiplex PCR; TCRdb lists only in-frame clones, some missing. Clone size and the V and J calls come from that table; the DNA yielded D and trimming. The sample has over a million clones; roughly 96% are singletons. The sample originates from a study of shared clonotypes between healthy human individuals. The germline V and J ends were trimmed by 6 bases and 4 bases, with 12 bases remaining between them. Germline V gene lookup returns CDR1 SGHAT and CDR2 FQNNGV. The CDR3 extends over 13 amino acids. The study's findings and limits: Genetic and exposure-history diversity was limited by the small donor number.

Sequencing input: naive CD4+ T cells sorted from blood. Noted subset: CD45RA+ positively selected. This clonotype originated in a man aged 25-45 years in good health. This chain connects TRBV11-2 to TRBJ1-2; D is uncertain. CDR3 region: CASRPTSSYGYTF. The DNA of the CDR3 is TGTGCCAGCAGGCCGACATCATCCTATGGCTACACCTTC. The variable domain in full, with the rest retrieved from reference TRBV11-2 and TRBJ1-2, is EAGVAQSPRYKIIEKRQSVAFWCNPISGHATLYWYQQILGQGPKLLIQFQNNGVVDDSQLPKDRFSAERLKGVDSTLKIQPAKLEDSAVYLCASRPTSSYGYTFGSGTRLTVV.